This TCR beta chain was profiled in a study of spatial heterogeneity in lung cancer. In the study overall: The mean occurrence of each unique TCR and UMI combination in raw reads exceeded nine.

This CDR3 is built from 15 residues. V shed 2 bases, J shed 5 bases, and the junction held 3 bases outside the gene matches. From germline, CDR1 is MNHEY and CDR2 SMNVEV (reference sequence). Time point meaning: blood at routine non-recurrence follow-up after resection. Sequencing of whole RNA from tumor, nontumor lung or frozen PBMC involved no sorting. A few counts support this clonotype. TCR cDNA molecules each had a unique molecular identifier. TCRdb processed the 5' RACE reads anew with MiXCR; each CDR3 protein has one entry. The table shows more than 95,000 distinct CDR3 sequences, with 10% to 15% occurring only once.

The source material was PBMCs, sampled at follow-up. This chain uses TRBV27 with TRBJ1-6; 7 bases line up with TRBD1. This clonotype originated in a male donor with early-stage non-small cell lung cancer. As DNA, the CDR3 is TGTGCCAGCAGTTTAAGACAGGGCGATAATTCACCCCTCCACTTT. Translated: CASSLRQGDNSPLHF.